These 30 T cell receptor beta chains came from one sample sequenced in a study of T cells in tuberculosis. The assay was immunoSEQ multiplex PCR, and TCRdb's table has in-frame clones only and misses some. The data show tens of thousands of clones, approximately 94% seen once. As to time point: new active TB diagnosis, blood taken before or within 7 days of starting treatment. The sequenced sample was PBMCs, obtained at tuberculosis diagnosis. These receptors came from an adult with tuberculosis.

The V and J genes are TRBV18 and TRBJ1-3, with 7 bases aligning to TRBD1. This CDR3 spans 16 amino acids. The V gene end was trimmed by 5 bases and the J gene end by 2 bases; junction bases not matched to a gene: 9. Germline V gene sequence: CDR1 KGHSH, CDR2 LQKENI. CDR3 protein: CASSALGQRTGNTIYF. Here the CDR3 DNA reads TGTGCCAGCTCAGCTCTGGGACAGAGGACTGGAAACACCATATATTTT.

CDR3 in DNA: TGTGCCAGCAGCCCTGGCAGGCTTATTAACAATGAGCAGTTCTTC. It is translated as CASSPGRLINNEQFF. The chain recombines TRBV6-5 with TRBJ2-1; D unclear. Germline values: CDR1 MNHEY, CDR2 SVGAGI. The CDR3 spans 15 residues. V was shortened by 6 bases and J by 5 bases, with 17 bases between the two germline ends.

CDR3 in DNA: TGCGCCAGCACCTACTCGGTGAGAGACAGGGGTGGCTACACCTTC. Protein: CASTYSVRDRGGYTF. This chain links TRBV5-1 with TRBJ1-2, with 8 bases fitting TRBD1. The germline CDR1 and CDR2 sequences are SGHRS and YFSETQ. This CDR3 is 15 amino acids long. J gave up 7 bases and V 6 bases, and 14 bases lay outside the gene matches.

CDR3 in amino acids: CATLSADTQYF. CDR3 coding DNA: TGTGCCACCCTAAGCGCAGATACGCAGTATTTT. V is TRBV15 and J is TRBJ2-3; D remains unclear. The CDR3 loop spans 11 amino acids. Per the germline V gene, CDR1 is LNHNV and CDR2 is YYDKDF (reference sequence). The V gene lost 8 bases and the J gene lost 4 bases, with 7 bases spanning the gap.

This chain joins TRBV9 and TRBJ2-3; 11 positions match TRBD2. CDR1 is SGDLS and CDR2 is YYNGEE in the germline V gene. The CDR3 covers 16 residues. Germline trimming cut 7 bases from V and 0 bases from J; bases unmatched to any gene: 7. The CDR3 DNA sequence: TGTGCCAGCGGGCGGGGGACTAGCGGTAGCACAGATACGCAGTATTTT. Translating it yields CASGRGTSGSTDTQYF.

The chain uses TRBV28 and TRBJ1-4; D is ambiguous. Looked up from germline, CDR1 is MDHEN and CDR2 is SYDVKM. The CDR3 is 18 amino acids. V was trimmed by 6 bases and J by 0 bases, leaving 20 bases between them. CDR3 in amino acids: CASSPPGRAIATNEKLFF. The CDR3 region has the DNA TGTGCCAGCAGCCCCCCGGGAAGGGCGATTGCAACTAATGAAAAACTGTTTTTT. Full variable domain (remainder filled in from reference TRBV28 and TRBJ1-4): DVKVTQSSRYLVKRTGEKVFLECVQDMDHENMFWYRQDPGLGLRLIYFSYDVKMKEKGDIPEGYSVSREKKERFSLILESASTNQTSMYLCASSPPGRAIATNEKLFFGSGTQLSVL.

Written as DNA, the CDR3 is TGTGCCAGCAGCCAAGATATGACAGGCCCCCACTACGAGCAGTACTTC. It is translated as CASSQDMTGPHYEQYF. The gene calls are TRBV4-2 and TRBJ2-7; TRBD1 is a possible D gene (6 bases). Germline CDR1 reads LGHNA; CDR2 reads YNFKEQ. CDR3 size: 16 residues. V was shortened by 0 bases and J by 3 bases, with 15 bases between the two germline ends.

Written as DNA, the CDR3 is TGTGCCAGCAGCCCCAACAGGGGTTCGGGCGAAAAACTGTTTTTT. Protein product: CASSPNRGSGEKLFF. The J gene is TRBJ1-4, the V gene TRBV5-8; 7 bases fit TRBD1. V shed 4 bases, J shed 8 bases, and the junction held 11 bases outside the gene matches. The CDR3 sequence is 15 residues long. In germline, CDR1 is SGHTS, CDR2 YDEGEE.

The V call is TRBV9, the J call TRBJ2-3, with 7 bases that match TRBD2. The V gene end was trimmed by 8 bases and the J gene end by 2 bases; junction bases not matched to a gene: 5. CDR1 and CDR2 from the germline V gene are SGDLS and YYNGEE. CDR3 length: 13 amino acids. The CDR3 DNA reads TGTGCCAGTGGCGGGAGCAACACAGATACGCAGTATTTT. Its translation is CASGGSNTDTQYF. Filled out from reference TRBV9 and TRBJ2-3, the complete variable domain reads DSGVTQTPKHLITATGQRVTLRCSPRSGDLSVYWYQQSLDQGLQFLIQYYNGEERAKGNILERFSAQQFPDLHSELNLSSLELGDSALYFCASGGSNTDTQYFGPGTRLTVL.

This clone has just one count. V and J are TRBV30 and TRBJ2-7, with TRBD1 matching over 9 bases. Trimming at V came to 3 bases and at J to 5 bases, leaving 8 bases not matched to a gene. Germline CDR1 and CDR2: GTSNPN and SVGIG (reference sequence). This CDR3 region has 14 residues. CDR3 sequence (DNA): TGTGCCTGGAGACGCCGGGACAGGGTGAACGAGCAGTACTTC. It is translated as CAWRRRDRVNEQYF.

The rearrangement joins TRBV2 to TRBJ1-2, with D tentatively TRBD1 (6 bases). With 8 bases removed from V and 4 bases from J, the gap between germline ends came to 20 bases. The CDR3 has 15 residues. Germline CDR1 SNHLY, CDR2 FYNNEI. CDR3 residues: CASDLNLPDSYGYTF. Here the CDR3 DNA reads TGTGCCAGCGACCTCAATCTCCCGGACAGCTATGGCTACACCTTC.

This clone is a singleton in its sample. This sequence joins TRBV11-2 and TRBJ1-2, with D possibly matching TRBD1 (5 bases). From germline, CDR1 is SGHAT and CDR2 FQNNGV. The CDR3 runs 14 residues. The ends were cut back, 5 bases at V and 4 bases at J, with 14 bases in the middle. As DNA, the CDR3 is TGTGCCAGCAGCCCCTCGGGGGGAACCTATGGCTACACCTTC. Its translation: CASSPSGGTYGYTF.

The chain employs TRBV18 and TRBJ1-2; 8 nucleotides line up with TRBD1. The ends lost 6 bases at V and 2 bases at J; junction bases unmatched: 8. Germline CDR1 and CDR2: KGHSH and LQKENI. This CDR3 spans 15 amino acids. CDR3 residues: CASSLGQGENYGYTF. CDR3 sequence (DNA): TGTGCCAGCTCCCTCGGACAGGGCGAAAACTATGGCTACACCTTC.

The CDR3, as DNA: TGTGCTAGTGGTTTTAGTCGACAGGGCCCCTACGAGCAGTACTTC. Residues: CASGFSRQGPYEQYF. V usage is TRBV12-5 and J usage is TRBJ2-7; TRBD1 matches 7 bases. Germline V CDR1 and CDR2: LGHNT, FRNRAP. V shed 3 bases, J shed 2 bases, and the junction held 7 bases outside the gene matches. CDR3 size: 15 residues.

The chain links TRBV6-7 to TRBJ1-1; TRBD1 is a possible D gene (5 bases). TRBV6-7 is annotated as an ORF whose role is uncertain. The CDR3 contains 14 residues. The V and J ends lost 3 bases and 5 bases respectively, with 13 bases between them. CDR3 amino acids: CASSYSGDGTEAFF. In DNA form, the CDR3 reads TGTGCCAGCAGTTATTCGGGGGACGGAACTGAAGCTTTCTTT.

V is TRBV10-3 and J is TRBJ1-5; D not resolved. The CDR3 totals 14 residues. From germline, CDR1 is ENHRY and CDR2 SYGVKD. Trimming stripped 4 bases from V and 1 base from J, with 8 bases between. The CDR3 bases are TGTGCCATCAGTGTCGAGGGAAGCAATCAGCCCCAGCATTTT. It yields the protein CAISVEGSNQPQHF.

The chain has TRBV18 and TRBJ2-3; possible D gene TRBD2, 5 bases. CDR1 and CDR2 (germline): KGHSH, LQKENI. Trimming pared 3 bases from V and 6 bases from J, leaving 10 bases between. The CDR3 loop spans 13 amino acids. The CDR3 is CASSPETGDTQYF. The CDR3 DNA sequence: TGTGCCAGCTCACCTGAGACGGGGGATACGCAGTATTTT. Complete variable domain (other parts from reference TRBV18 and TRBJ2-3): NAGVMQNPRHLVRRRGQEARLRCSPMKGHSHVYWYRQLPEEGLKFMVYLQKENIIDESGMPKERFSAEFPKEGPSILRIQQVVRGDSAAYFCASSPETGDTQYFGPGTRLTVL.

The chain uses TRBV19 and TRBJ2-1, with D perhaps TRBD2 (6 bases). The V gene's germline CDR1 is LNHDA and CDR2 SQIVND (reference sequence). Trimming stripped 7 bases from V and 4 bases from J, with 8 bases between. The CDR3 is 12 residues long. The CDR3 DNA reads TGTGCCAGTAATGGAGGGTACAATGAGCAGTTCTTC. Its translation is CASNGGYNEQFF.

The V and J genes are TRBV6-5 and TRBJ2-7; 7 bases line up with TRBD2. V dropped 5 bases and J dropped 3; count of bases not matched to a gene: 7. The length of the CDR3 is 14 residues. Germline V gene sequence: CDR1 MNHEY, CDR2 SVGAGI. The CDR3 DNA reads as TGTGCCAGCAGTGGTGCGGGGGTGAACTACGAGCAGTACTTC. It yields the protein CASSGAGVNYEQYF.

The chain recombines TRBV4-2 with TRBJ2-7; D ambiguous. CDR1 is LGHNA, CDR2 YNFKEQ, per germline. The V gene lost 0 bases and the J gene lost 0 bases, with 9 bases spanning the gap. This CDR3 is built from 15 residues. This CDR3 is CASSQEGQSSYEQYF. The CDR3 region has the DNA TGTGCCAGCAGCCAAGAGGGCCAAAGCTCCTACGAGCAGTACTTC.

The genes are TRBV6-1 and TRBJ2-7, with 9 bases fitting TRBD2. The J segment lost 7 bases and the V segment lost 2 bases, leaving 6 bases of the junction unmatched. Germline V lookup: CDR1 MNHNS, CDR2 SASEGT. The CDR3 totals 14 residues. CDR3 nucleotides: TGTGCCAGCAGTGAACGGCGGGAGGGATTTGAGCAGTACTTC. As protein: CASSERREGFEQYF.

This chain uses TRBV2 with TRBJ2-7; D remains unclear. The CDR3 is 14 amino acids. Germline CDR1 SNHLY, CDR2 FYNNEI. Trimming removed 3 bases from V and 3 bases from J, with 12 bases in between. CDR3 sequence reads: CASSETSYNYEQYF. As DNA, the CDR3 is TGTGCCAGCAGTGAGACATCTTACAACTACGAGCAGTACTTC.

This clone occurred once. The chain joins TRBV5-1 to TRBJ1-2, with D perhaps matching TRBD1 (6 bases). Per germline, CDR1 SGHRS and CDR2 YFSETQ. V lost 1 base, J lost 4 bases, and 20 bases lay in between. The CDR3 runs to 17 residues. In DNA form, the CDR3 reads TGCGCCAGCAGCTTGAATCCCTCGGGGGGCGGGAGCTATGGCTACACCTTC. Its protein product is CASSLNPSGGGSYGYTF.

The gene calls are TRBV7-2 and TRBJ2-3; 7 bases are shared with TRBD1. CDR1 is SGHTA, CDR2 FQGNSA, per germline. This CDR3 region has 15 residues. V lost 7 bases, J lost 4 bases, and 11 bases stayed unmatched. The CDR3 nucleotides read TGTGCCAGCACCTCTGACAGGGTTAGAGCAGATACGCAGTATTTT. Its protein product is CASTSDRVRADTQYF.

This clone was counted a single time. V usage is TRBV19 and J usage is TRBJ1-5, with TRBD1 matching 11 bases. The germline CDR1 and CDR2 sequences are LNHDA and SQIVND (reference sequence). The CDR3 is 17 residues long. V gave up 9 bases and J gave up 0 bases; unmatched junction bases: 10. CDR3 nucleotide sequence: TGTGCCAGCGGCAGACTCGGGACAGGGGGTAGCAATCAGCCCCAGCATTTT. Its translation is CASGRLGTGGSNQPQHF.

This sequence joins TRBV2 and TRBJ2-3; no reliable D call. The CDR3 extends over 11 amino acids. The germline V gene encodes CDR1 SNHLY and CDR2 FYNNEI. V was pared by 5 bases and J by 2 bases, with 2 bases between. Here the CDR3 DNA reads TGTGCCAGCAGTCTCACAGATACGCAGTATTTT. It codes for CASSLTDTQYF.

This clone was counted between two and nine times. CDR3 amino acids: CASSPGRGSTDTQYF. In nucleotides, the CDR3 is TGTGCCAGCAGTCCTGGAAGGGGCAGCACAGATACGCAGTATTTT. The chain has TRBV21-1 and TRBJ2-3; the table assigns TRBD1, which was not confirmed against the DNA. TRBV21-1 is noted as a pseudogene. The CDR3 length is 15 residues.

J is TRBJ2-3 and V is TRBV4-1, with TRBD2 matching over 9 bases. Looked up from germline, CDR1 is MGHRA and CDR2 is YSYEKL. V shed 2 bases and J 2 bases; nucleotides not matched to a gene: 11. CDR3 length equals 18 residues. The CDR3 region has the DNA TGCGCCAGCAGCCAACAAGGGGGGACTAGCAGGGCCACAGATACGCAGTATTTT. This codes for CASSQQGGTSRATDTQYF.

V is TRBV11-3 and J is TRBJ2-3, with 8 bases lining up with TRBD2. CDR3 length: 14 residues. Looked up from germline, CDR1 is SGHNT and CDR2 is YENEEA. V dropped 3 bases and J dropped 8; count of bases not matched to a gene: 7. The DNA for the CDR3 is TGTGCCAGCAGCTTCGGCGGGGGGCATGGTACGCAGTATTTT. This translates into CASSFGGGHGTQYF.

The chain joins TRBV29-1 to TRBJ2-7; 10 nucleotides line up with TRBD2. Trimming removed 4 bases from V and 6 bases from J; junction bases left unmatched: 9. This CDR3 has 14 residues. CDR1 is SQVTM, CDR2 ANQGSEA, per germline. This CDR3 is CSVVASGSLSEQYF. The CDR3 region has the DNA TGCAGCGTTGTGGCTAGCGGGAGCCTGAGCGAGCAGTACTTC.